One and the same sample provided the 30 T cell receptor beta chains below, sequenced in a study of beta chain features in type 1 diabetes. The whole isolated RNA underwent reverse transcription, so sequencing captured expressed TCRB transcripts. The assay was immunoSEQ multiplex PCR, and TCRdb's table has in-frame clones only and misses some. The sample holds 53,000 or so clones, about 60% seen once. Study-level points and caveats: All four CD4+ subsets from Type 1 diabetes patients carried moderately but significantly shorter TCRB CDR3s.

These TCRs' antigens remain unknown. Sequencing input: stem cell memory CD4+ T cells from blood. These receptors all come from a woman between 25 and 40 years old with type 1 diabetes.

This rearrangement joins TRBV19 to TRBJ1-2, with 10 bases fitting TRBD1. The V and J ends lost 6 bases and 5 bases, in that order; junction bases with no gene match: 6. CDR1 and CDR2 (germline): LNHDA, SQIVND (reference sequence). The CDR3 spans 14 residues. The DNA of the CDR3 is TGTGCCAGTAGGGGGACAGGGGATACATATGGCTACACCTTC. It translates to CASRGTGDTYGYTF. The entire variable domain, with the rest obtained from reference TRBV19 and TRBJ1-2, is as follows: DGGITQSPKYLFRKEGQNVTLSCEQNLNHDAMYWYRQDPGQGLRLIYYSQIVNDFQKGDIAEGYSVSREKKESFPLTVTSAQKNPTAFYLCASRGTGDTYGYTFGSGTRLTVV.

CDR3 in DNA: TGCGCCAGCAGCGTGATGACAGGTCAAGAGACCCAGTACTTC. It yields the protein CASSVMTGQETQYF. This chain links TRBV5-1 with TRBJ2-5, with D tentatively TRBD1 (6 bases). The CDR3 has 14 residues. V lost 4 bases, J lost 2 bases, and 12 bases lay in between. Looked up from germline, CDR1 is SGHRS and CDR2 is YFSETQ.

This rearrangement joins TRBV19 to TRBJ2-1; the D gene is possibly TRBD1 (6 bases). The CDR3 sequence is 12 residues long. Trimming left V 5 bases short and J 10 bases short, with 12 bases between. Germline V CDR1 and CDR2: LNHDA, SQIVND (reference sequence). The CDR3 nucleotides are TGTGCCAGTAGTCCACAGCAGGGGGAGCAGTTCTTC. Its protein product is CASSPQQGEQFF.

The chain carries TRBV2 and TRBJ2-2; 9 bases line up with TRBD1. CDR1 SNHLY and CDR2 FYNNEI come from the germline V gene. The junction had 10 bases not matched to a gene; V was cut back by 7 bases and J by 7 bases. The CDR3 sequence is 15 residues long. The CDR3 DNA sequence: TGTGCCAGCATTCAAGAGGAGACAGGGGGCGGGGAGCTGTTTTTT. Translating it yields CASIQEETGGGELFF. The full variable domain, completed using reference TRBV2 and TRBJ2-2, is EPEVTQTPSHQVTQMGQEVILRCVPISNHLYFYWYRQILGQKVEFLVSFYNNEISEKSEIFDDQFSVERPDGSNFTLKIRSTKLEDSAMYFCASIQEETGGGELFFGEGSRLTVL.

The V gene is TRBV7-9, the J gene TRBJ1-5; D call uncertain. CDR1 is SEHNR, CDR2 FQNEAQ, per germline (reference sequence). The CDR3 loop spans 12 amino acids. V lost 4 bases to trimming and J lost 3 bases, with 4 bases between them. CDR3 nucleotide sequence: TGTGCCAGCAGCTCCAACAATCAGCCCCAGCATTTT. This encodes CASSSNNQPQHF.

The CDR3 is CASSLLRTGDSYEQYF. The CDR3 region has the DNA TGCGCCAGCAGCCTCCTAAGAACAGGGGATAGCTACGAGCAGTACTTC. The V call is TRBV5-1, the J call TRBJ2-7, with 7 positions matching TRBD1. The CDR3 sequence is 16 residues long. From germline, CDR1 is SGHRS and CDR2 YFSETQ. V was clipped by 4 bases and J by 3 bases; unmatched bases: 13.

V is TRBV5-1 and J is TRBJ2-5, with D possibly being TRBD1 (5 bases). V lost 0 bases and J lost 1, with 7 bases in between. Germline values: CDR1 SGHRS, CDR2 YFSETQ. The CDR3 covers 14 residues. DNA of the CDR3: TGCGCCAGCAGCTTGGATCAGGGCCAAGAGACCCAGTACTTC. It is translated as CASSLDQGQETQYF.

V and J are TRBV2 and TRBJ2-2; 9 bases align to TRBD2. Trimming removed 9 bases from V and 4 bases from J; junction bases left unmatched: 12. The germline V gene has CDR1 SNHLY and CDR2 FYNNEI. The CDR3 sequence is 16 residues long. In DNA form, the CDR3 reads TGTGCCAGTCGTAGATTAGCGGGAGCGGGCACCGGGGAGCTGTTTTTT. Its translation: CASRRLAGAGTGELFF.

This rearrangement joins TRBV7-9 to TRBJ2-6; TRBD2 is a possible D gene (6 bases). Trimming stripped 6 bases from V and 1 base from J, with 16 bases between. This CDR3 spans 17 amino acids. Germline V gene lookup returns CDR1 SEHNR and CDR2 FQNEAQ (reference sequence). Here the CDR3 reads CASSYSWRGSGANVLTF. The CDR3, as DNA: TGTGCCAGCAGTTACTCCTGGCGGGGATCTGGGGCCAACGTCCTGACTTTC. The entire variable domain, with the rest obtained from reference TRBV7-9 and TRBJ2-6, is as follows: DTGVSQNPRHKITKRGQNVTFRCDPISEHNRLYWYRQTLGQGPEFLTYFQNEAQLEKSRLLSDRFSAERPKGSFSTLEIQRTEQGDSAMYLCASSYSWRGSGANVLTFGAGSRLTVL.

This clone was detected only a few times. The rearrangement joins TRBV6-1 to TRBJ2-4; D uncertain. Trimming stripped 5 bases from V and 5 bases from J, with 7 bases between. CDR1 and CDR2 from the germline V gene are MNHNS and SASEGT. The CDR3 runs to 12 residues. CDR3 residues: CASSPVQNIQYF. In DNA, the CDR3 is TGTGCCAGCAGTCCGGTCCAAAACATTCAGTACTTC.

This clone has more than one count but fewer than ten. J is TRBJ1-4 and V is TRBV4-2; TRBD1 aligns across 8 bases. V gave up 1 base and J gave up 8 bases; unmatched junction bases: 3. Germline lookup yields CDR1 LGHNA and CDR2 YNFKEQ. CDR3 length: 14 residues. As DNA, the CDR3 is TGTGCCAGCAGCCAAGTGGGACAGGACGAAAAACTGTTTTTT. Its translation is CASSQVGQDEKLFF.

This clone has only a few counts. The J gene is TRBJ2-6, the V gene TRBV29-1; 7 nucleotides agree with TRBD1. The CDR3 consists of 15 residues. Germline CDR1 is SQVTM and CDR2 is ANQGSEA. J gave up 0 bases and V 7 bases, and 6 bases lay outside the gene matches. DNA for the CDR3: TGCAGCGCCCGGGACAGTCTCTCTGGGGCCAACGTCCTGACTTTC. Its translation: CSARDSLSGANVLTF.

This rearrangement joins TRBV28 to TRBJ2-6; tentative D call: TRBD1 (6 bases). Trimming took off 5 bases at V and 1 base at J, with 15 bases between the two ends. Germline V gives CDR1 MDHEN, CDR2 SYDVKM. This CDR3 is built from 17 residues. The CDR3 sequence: CASSPLGTPSGANVLTF. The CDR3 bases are TGTGCCAGCAGTCCTTTAGGGACACCTTCTGGGGCCAACGTCCTGACTTTC.

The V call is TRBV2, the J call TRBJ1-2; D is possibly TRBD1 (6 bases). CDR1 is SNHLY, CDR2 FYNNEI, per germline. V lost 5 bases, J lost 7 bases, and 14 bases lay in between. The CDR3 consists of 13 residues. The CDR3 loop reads CASSPVLQGGYTF. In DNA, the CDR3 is TGTGCCAGCAGTCCGGTACTACAGGGTGGCTACACCTTC.

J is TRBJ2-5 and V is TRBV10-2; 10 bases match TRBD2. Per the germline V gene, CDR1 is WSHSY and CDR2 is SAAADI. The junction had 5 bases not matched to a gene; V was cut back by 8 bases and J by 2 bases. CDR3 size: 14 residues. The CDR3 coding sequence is TGCGCCAGCCATAGCGGGAGGTCACAAGAGACCCAGTACTTC. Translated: CASHSGRSQETQYF.

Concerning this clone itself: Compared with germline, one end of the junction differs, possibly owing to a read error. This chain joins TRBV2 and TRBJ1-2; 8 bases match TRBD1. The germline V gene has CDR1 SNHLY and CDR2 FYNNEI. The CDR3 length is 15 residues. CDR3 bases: TGTGCCAGCAGGGAAGGGACAGGTCAGTGGTATGGCTACACCTTC. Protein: CASREGTGQWYGYTF.

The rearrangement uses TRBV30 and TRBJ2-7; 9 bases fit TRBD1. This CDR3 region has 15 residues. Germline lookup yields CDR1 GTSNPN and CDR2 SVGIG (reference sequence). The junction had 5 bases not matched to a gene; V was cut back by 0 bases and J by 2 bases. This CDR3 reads CAWSVIRDRAYEQYF. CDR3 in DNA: TGTGCCTGGAGTGTAATACGGGACAGGGCCTACGAGCAGTACTTC.

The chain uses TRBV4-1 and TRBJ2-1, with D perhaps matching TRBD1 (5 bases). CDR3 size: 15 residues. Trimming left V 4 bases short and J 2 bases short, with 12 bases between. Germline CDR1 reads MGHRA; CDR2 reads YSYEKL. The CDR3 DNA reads TGCGCCAGCAGCCCCGTTGACAGTCCCTACAATGAGCAGTTCTTC. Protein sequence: CASSPVDSPYNEQFF.

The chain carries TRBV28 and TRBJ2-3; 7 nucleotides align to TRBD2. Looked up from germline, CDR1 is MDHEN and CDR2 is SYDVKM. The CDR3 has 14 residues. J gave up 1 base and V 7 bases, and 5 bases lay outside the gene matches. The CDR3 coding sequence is TGTGCCAGCATTATGGCGGGGGGCACAGATACGCAGTATTTT. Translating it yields CASIMAGGTDTQYF.

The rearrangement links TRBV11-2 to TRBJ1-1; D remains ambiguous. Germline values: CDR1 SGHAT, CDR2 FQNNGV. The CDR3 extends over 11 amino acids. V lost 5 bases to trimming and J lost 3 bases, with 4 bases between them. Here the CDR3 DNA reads TGTGCCAGCAGCGCGTACACTGAAGCTTTCTTT. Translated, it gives CASSAYTEAFF.

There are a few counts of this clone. The CDR3 DNA reads TGTGCCAGCTCACCCGGTTGGTACACAGATACGCAGTATTTT. This codes for CASSPGWYTDTQYF. The chain uses TRBV18 and TRBJ2-3, with D uncertain. The CDR3 spans 14 residues. Germline V gene lookup returns CDR1 KGHSH and CDR2 LQKENI. Trimming pared 3 bases from V and 2 bases from J, leaving 9 bases between.

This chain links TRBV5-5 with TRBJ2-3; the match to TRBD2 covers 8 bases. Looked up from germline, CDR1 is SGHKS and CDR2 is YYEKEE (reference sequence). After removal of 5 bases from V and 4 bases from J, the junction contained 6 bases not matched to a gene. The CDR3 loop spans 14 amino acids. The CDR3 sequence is CASRSTREADTQYF. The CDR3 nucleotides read TGTGCCAGCAGATCTACGCGGGAGGCAGATACGCAGTATTTT. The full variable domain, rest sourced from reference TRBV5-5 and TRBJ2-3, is DAGVTQSPTHLIKTRGQQVTLRCSPISGHKSVSWYQQVLGQGPQFIFQYYEKEERGRGNFPDRFSARQFPNYSSELNVNALLLGDSALYLCASRSTREADTQYFGPGTRLTVL.

The CDR3 sequence is CSVGSGRAPRNTQYF. CDR3 coding DNA: TGCAGCGTTGGGAGCGGGAGGGCTCCCCGGAATACGCAGTATTTT. The chain recombines TRBV29-1 with TRBJ2-3; 10 nucleotides align to TRBD2. The CDR3 spans 15 residues. V was pared by 4 bases and J by 7 bases, with 11 bases of the junction left unmatched. Germline assignment: CDR1 SQVTM and CDR2 ANQGSEA.

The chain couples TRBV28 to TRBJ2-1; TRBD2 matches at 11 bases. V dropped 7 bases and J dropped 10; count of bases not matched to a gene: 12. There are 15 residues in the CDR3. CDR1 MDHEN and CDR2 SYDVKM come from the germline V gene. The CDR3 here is CASTPPLAGVVEQFF. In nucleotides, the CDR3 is TGTGCCAGCACCCCCCCACTAGCGGGAGTCGTCGAGCAGTTCTTC. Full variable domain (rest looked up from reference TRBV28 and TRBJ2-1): DVKVTQSSRYLVKRTGEKVFLECVQDMDHENMFWYRQDPGLGLRLIYFSYDVKMKEKGDIPEGYSVSREKKERFSLILESASTNQTSMYLCASTPPLAGVVEQFFGPGTRLTVL.

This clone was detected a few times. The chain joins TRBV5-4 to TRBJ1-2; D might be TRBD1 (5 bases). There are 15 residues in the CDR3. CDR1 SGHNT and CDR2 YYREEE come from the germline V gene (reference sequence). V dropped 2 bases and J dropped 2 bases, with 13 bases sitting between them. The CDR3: CASSFGYGQNYGYTF. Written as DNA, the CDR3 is TGTGCCAGCAGCTTCGGATACGGACAAAACTATGGCTACACCTTC.

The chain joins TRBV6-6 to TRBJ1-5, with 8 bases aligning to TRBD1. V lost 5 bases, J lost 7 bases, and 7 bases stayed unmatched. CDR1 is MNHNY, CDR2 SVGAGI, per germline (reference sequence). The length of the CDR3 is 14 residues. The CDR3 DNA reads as TGTGCCAGCAGTCAAGGACAGGGTCTCCAGCCCCAGCATTTT. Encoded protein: CASSQGQGLQPQHF.

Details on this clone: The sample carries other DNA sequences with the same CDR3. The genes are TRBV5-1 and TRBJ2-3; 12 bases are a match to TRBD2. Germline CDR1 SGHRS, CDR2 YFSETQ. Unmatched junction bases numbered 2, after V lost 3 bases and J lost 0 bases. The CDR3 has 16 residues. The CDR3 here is CASSWGTSGSTDTQYF. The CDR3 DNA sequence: TGCGCCAGCAGCTGGGGGACTAGCGGGAGCACAGATACGCAGTATTTT.

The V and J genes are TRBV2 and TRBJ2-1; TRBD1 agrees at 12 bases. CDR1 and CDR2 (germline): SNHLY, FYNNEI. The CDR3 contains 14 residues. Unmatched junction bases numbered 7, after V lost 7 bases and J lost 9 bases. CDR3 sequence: CASISGQGAGEQFF. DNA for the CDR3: TGTGCCAGCATTTCGGGACAGGGGGCCGGTGAGCAGTTCTTC.

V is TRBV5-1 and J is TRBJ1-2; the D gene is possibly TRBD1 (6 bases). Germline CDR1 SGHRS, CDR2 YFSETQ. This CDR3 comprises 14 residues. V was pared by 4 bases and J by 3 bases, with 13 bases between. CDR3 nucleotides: TGCGCCAGCAGCCGCCGGGACACGGACTATGGCTACACCTTC. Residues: CASSRRDTDYGYTF.

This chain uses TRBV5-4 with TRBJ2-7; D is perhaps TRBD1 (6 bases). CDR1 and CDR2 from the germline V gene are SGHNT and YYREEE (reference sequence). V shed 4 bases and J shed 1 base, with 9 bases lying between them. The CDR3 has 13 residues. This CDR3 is CASSLQGSYEQYF. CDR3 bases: TGTGCCAGCAGCCTACAGGGATCCTACGAGCAGTACTTC.